This entry lists 9 T cell receptor beta chains sequenced from one sample in a study of CD8 T cells in ankylosing spondylitis. TCRdb reprocessed the 5' RACE reads with MiXCR, giving one entry per CDR3 protein. This sample has 200,000 or so distinct CDR3 sequences, with approximately 12% found just once. Material: blood, either unsorted or a sorted T cell fraction (not recorded which). Receptor source: a female donor with ankylosing spondylitis or in good health (not recorded which).

This clonotype was detected many times. The rearrangement links TRBV14 to TRBJ2-5; D call uncertain. V was trimmed by 1 base and J by 5 bases, leaving 5 bases between them. Germline-derived CDR1 and CDR2 are SGHDN and FVKESK. This CDR3 is built from 12 residues. In DNA form, the CDR3 reads TGTGCCAGCAGCCAAGTTGTGGAGACCCAGTACTTC. This translates into CASSQVVETQYF.

This clonotype was detected ten times or more. This chain joins TRBV29-1 and TRBJ1-1; possible D gene TRBD1, 6 bases. The germline V gene has CDR1 SQVTM and CDR2 ANQGSEA. V was cut by 0 bases and J by 5 bases, with 13 bases left in between. This CDR3 is built from 14 residues. The CDR3 here is CSVEEHRRGTEAFF. The CDR3 DNA follows: TGCAGCGTTGAAGAGCACAGGAGGGGGACTGAAGCTTTCTTT.

The chain is built from TRBV29-1 and TRBJ2-2; D is possibly TRBD2 (6 bases). From germline, CDR1 is SQVTM and CDR2 ANQGSEA. Trimming took 5 bases from V and 4 from J, leaving 11 bases between them. The CDR3 runs to 13 residues. The CDR3 is CSVTIGGTGELFF. The CDR3 DNA reads TGCAGCGTTACTATCGGGGGCACCGGGGAGCTGTTTTTT.

This clonotype was seen at least ten times. The chain is built from TRBV5-1 and TRBJ2-1; 8 positions match TRBD1. This CDR3 spans 15 amino acids. V lost 4 bases and J lost 4; bases outside the gene matches: 7. Per germline, CDR1 SGHRS and CDR2 YFSETQ. The CDR3 sequence: CASSLNRGIYNEQFF. The CDR3 DNA reads as TGCGCCAGCAGCCTCAACAGGGGGATATACAATGAGCAGTTCTTC.

The rearrangement joins TRBV28 to TRBJ1-6; 8 bases fit TRBD1. Germline trimming cut 6 bases from V and 15 bases from J; bases unmatched to any gene: 13. The germline V gene has CDR1 MDHEN and CDR2 SYDVKM. This CDR3 comprises 14 residues. In nucleotides, the CDR3 is TGTGCCAGCAGGCCGGGACAGGACGGACTGGGCCTCCACTTT. It encodes CASRPGQDGLGLHF. Drawing the rest from reference TRBV28 and TRBJ1-6, the complete variable domain is DVKVTQSSRYLVKRTGEKVFLECVQDMDHENMFWYRQDPGLGLRLIYFSYDVKMKEKGDIPEGYSVSREKKERFSLILESASTNQTSMYLCASRPGQDGLGLHFGNGTRLTVT.

This clonotype has a count of ten or more. This chain joins TRBV28 and TRBJ2-1, with 14 bases identical to TRBD2. Losses at the gene ends were 8 bases for V and 0 bases for J; bases not matched to a gene: 6. The length of the CDR3 is 17 residues. Germline CDR1 is MDHEN and CDR2 is SYDVKM. This CDR3 is CASHGTSGRGSYNEQFF. In DNA, the CDR3 is TGTGCCAGCCACGGGACTAGCGGGAGAGGCTCCTACAATGAGCAGTTCTTC.

The sample holds many counts of this clonotype. The rearrangement uses TRBV7-2 and TRBJ2-7; D is undetermined. Germline V gene data show CDR1 as SGHTA and CDR2 as FQGNSA. The CDR3 sequence is 16 residues long. V was clipped by 2 bases and J by 3 bases, with 17 bases between them. The DNA for the CDR3 is TGTGCCAGCAGCTTAAGTATGCCGGCCGCCCTCTACGAGCAGTACTTC. Translated, it gives CASSLSMPAALYEQYF.

This chain connects TRBV7-8 to TRBJ2-7; TRBD2 might be the D (5 bases). The CDR3 has 12 amino acids. Looked up from germline, CDR1 is SGHVS and CDR2 is FQNEAQ. V was shortened by 6 bases and J by 3 bases, with 9 bases between the two germline ends. As DNA, the CDR3 is TGTGCCAGCAGTTACCGGGGCTACGAGCAGTACTTC. Amino acid sequence: CASSYRGYEQYF.

In this sample, this clonotype turned up many times. V gene TRBV7-2 combines with J gene TRBJ1-2; the match to TRBD1 covers 7 bases. Germline loops: CDR1 SGHTA, CDR2 FQGNSA. The CDR3 contains 14 residues. V gave up 3 bases and J gave up 7 bases; unmatched junction bases: 8. Written as DNA, the CDR3 is TGTGCCAGCAGCTTGTTTAACTCAGGGGGTGGCTACACCTTC. As protein: CASSLFNSGGGYTF.